The sequence of this T cell receptor beta chain was determined in a study of blood T cell repertoires in COVID-19. For the study at large: Sample material is recorded as cDNA or gDNA derived from T cells, B-cell-depleted T cells, or PBMCs.

Germline values: CDR1 MGHRA, CDR2 YSYEKL. CDR3 size: 16 residues. V was shortened by 5 bases and J by 6 bases, with 23 bases between the two germline ends. Original analysis: Amplifying reference gene primers gave estimates of nucleated cell counts. Profiled with immunoSEQ multiplex PCR; TCRdb holds only in-frame clones, not every one. V, J and clone size reflect that table, while D and trimming were determined from the DNA. The table lists over 250,000 clones, approximately 85% of them singletons. The V call is TRBV4-1, the J call TRBJ2-7; a weak D match, TRBD2 (7 bases). The origin of this receptor is a woman between 70 and 85 years old with acute or convalescent COVID-19. Sequencing input: peripheral blood. The CDR3 reads CASSMAGAGERGEQYF. The CDR3 bases are TGCGCCAGCAGCATGGCGGGGGCAGGGGAAAGGGGCGAGCAGTACTTC.